This record looks at one T cell receptor beta chain sequence and its context. Its antigen is not identified. It was via CD45RO/CCR7/CD25/CD127/CD95/CD27 that CD4+ naive, central memory, regulatory and stem cell-like memory cells were sorted. Populations obtained by sorting all exceeded 95% purity. The data were taken from a study of beta chain features in type 1 diabetes. Overall study: Across all samples, roughly 100,000,000 sorted cells were examined. Study-level results: Significant though moderate, a shortening of TCRB CDR3s appeared in all four CD4+ subsets of Type 1 diabetes patients. Within the patient group, naive, central memory and Treg TCRB repertoires appeared more similar to each other than within healthy donors.

TCRB transcripts that were expressed got sequenced, as all of the isolated RNA had been reverse transcribed. Only in-frame clones appear in the TCRdb table, and some are missing; sequencing was by immunoSEQ multiplex PCR. Here the sample spans around 250,000 clones, 14% being singletons. CDR3 length equals 14 residues. V shed 4 bases and J shed 5 bases, with 15 bases lying between them. Germline CDR1 and CDR2: SGHNT and YYREEE (reference sequence). The sequence was collected from a man aged 25-45 years with type 1 diabetes. Sequences were obtained from naive CD4+ T cells from blood. The gene calls are TRBV5-4 and TRBJ1-2; D remains unclear. CDR3 protein: CASSVSGKPYGYTF. The CDR3 DNA sequence: TGTGCCAGCAGCGTTTCGGGGAAACCGTATGGCTACACCTTC.